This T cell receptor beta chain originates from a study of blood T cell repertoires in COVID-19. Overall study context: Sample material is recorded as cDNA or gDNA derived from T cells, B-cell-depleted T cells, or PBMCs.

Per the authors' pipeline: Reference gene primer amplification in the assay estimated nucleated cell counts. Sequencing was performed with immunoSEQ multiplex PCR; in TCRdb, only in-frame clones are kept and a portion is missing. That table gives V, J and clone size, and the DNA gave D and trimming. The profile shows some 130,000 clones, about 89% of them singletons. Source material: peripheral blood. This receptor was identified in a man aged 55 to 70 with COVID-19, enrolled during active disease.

The CDR3 nucleotides read TGTGCCAGCAGTTTAAGGCGCAGGAGACAGGGGGCCGATGGCTACACCTTC. Protein: CASSLRRRRQGADGYTF. The chain employs TRBV28 and TRBJ1-2, with TRBD1 identical over 10 bases. V shed 2 bases and J 6 bases; nucleotides not matched to a gene: 12. Germline V gives CDR1 MDHEN, CDR2 SYDVKM. This CDR3 has 17 residues.